This TCR beta chain comes out of a study of OX40 agonist ivuxolimab in advanced cancers. At the level of the study: Cancers in dose escalation were hepatocellular, melanoma, renal cell and head and neck. Treatment received earlier with anti-PD-1, anti-PD-L1 or anti-CTLA-4 agents was allowed, and over 30% had some.

Study observations and caveats: Doses of 0.1 to 3.0 mg/kg were accompanied by clonal expansion of CD4+ and CD8+ blood T cells by week 6.

Data came from immunoSEQ multiplex PCR; TCRdb stores just in-frame clones and leaves some out. The profile shows about 72,000 clones, around 89% of them singletons. Trimming took off 5 bases at V and 4 bases at J, with 21 bases between the two ends. The CDR3 length is 16 residues. In germline, CDR1 is SGHNT, CDR2 YYREEE (reference sequence). Regarding this clone: The antigen remains unidentified.

The receptor was isolated from an adult with an advanced solid tumor such as melanoma, head and neck, liver or kidney cancer. The chain couples TRBV5-4 to TRBJ1-2; D is perhaps TRBD1 (6 bases). The sample consisted of CD4+ or CD8+ T cells sorted from blood, taken in a trial of the OX40 agonist ivuxolimab. CDR3 in amino acids: CASSLQGLEGVYGYTF. In DNA, the CDR3 is TGTGCCAGCAGTTTACAGGGTCTGGAGGGCGTCTATGGCTACACCTTC.